A single sample gave rise to the 26 T cell receptor beta chains below, sequenced in a study of cytomegalovirus exposure and HLA in healthy donors (TCRdb year 2017). The protocol used for the library was the immunoSEQ multiplex PCR assay. For the multiplex PCR, a mixture combining 60 forward primers for TCR Vbeta segments and 13 reverse primers for TCR Jbeta segments was used. TCRdb mirrors the immuneACCESS table, restricted to in-frame sequences. Some clones are absent from its copies; in checked studies, under half trace to an unresolved V gene, and the reason for the others is unknown. The sample table contains around 150,000 clones; only one count was recorded for 76% of them. The top ten hold 1.5% to 2% of the sample. The sequencing sample was made of PBMCs. The receptors originated from a man aged 35 to 55 in good health and CMV-seronegative.

Note on this clone: The junction differs from germline at one of its ends, possibly a read error. Other DNA variants within this sample encode the same CDR3. The rearrangement joins TRBV6-5 to TRBJ1-6, with D possibly matching TRBD1 (5 bases). This CDR3 has 15 amino acids. Germline V gene data show CDR1 as MNHEY and CDR2 as SVGAGI. The CDR3 sequence: CASTWGDAVNSPLHF. CDR3 nucleotide sequence: TGTGCCAGCACGTGGGGCGATGCTGTTAATTCACCTCTCCACTTT.

This clone was seen a single time. The chain is built from TRBV4-1 and TRBJ2-4, with D maybe TRBD1 (6 bases). Looked up from germline, CDR1 is MGHRA and CDR2 is YSYEKL. Trimming removed 2 bases at V and 0 bases at J, with 8 bases between. This CDR3 contains 15 residues. The CDR3 region is CASSQTGIAKNIQYF. As DNA, the CDR3 is TGCGCCAGCAGCCAAACAGGGATAGCCAAAAACATTCAGTACTTC.

The count of this clone is one. J is TRBJ2-1 and V is TRBV7-8; 8 bases map to TRBD1. The V gene's germline CDR1 is SGHVS and CDR2 FQNEAQ. The CDR3 loop spans 15 amino acids. Trimming cost V 1 base and J 7 bases; bases outside gene matches: 6. In DNA form, the CDR3 reads TGTGCCAGCAGCTTAGGTACAGGGGGATTTAATGAGCAGTTCTTC. Translation gives CASSLGTGGFNEQFF.

The chain combines TRBV27 with TRBJ1-5; TRBD1 matches 7 bases. With V trimmed by 4 bases and J by 5 bases, 11 bases remained unmatched. The CDR3 length is 16 residues. Germline V lookup: CDR1 MNHEY, CDR2 SMNVEV (reference sequence). The DNA for the CDR3 is TGTGCCAGCAGTTCGACCTCCGGGACAGCCTATCAGCCCCAGCATTTT. It is translated as CASSSTSGTAYQPQHF.

The chain recombines TRBV5-1 with TRBJ2-7, with a weak D call TRBD1 (6 bases). The CDR3 is 13 residues long. The ends were cut back, 4 bases at V and 4 bases at J, with 12 bases in the middle. CDR1 SGHRS and CDR2 YFSETQ come from the germline V gene. CDR3 in DNA: TGCGCCAGCAGCATCGGGACACCTTACGAGCAGTACTTC. Residues: CASSIGTPYEQYF.

J is TRBJ2-1 and V is TRBV7-9; TRBD2 matches at 7 bases. The V gene's germline CDR1 is SEHNR and CDR2 FQNEAQ (reference sequence). V gave up 4 bases and J gave up 2 bases; unmatched junction bases: 5. The CDR3 is 15 residues long. In DNA, the CDR3 is TGTGCCAGCAGCTCGGGAGGTGGAGCCTACAATGAGCAGTTCTTC. It codes for CASSSGGGAYNEQFF. The full variable domain, completed using reference TRBV7-9 and TRBJ2-1, is DTGVSQNPRHKITKRGQNVTFRCDPISEHNRLYWYRQTLGQGPEFLTYFQNEAQLEKSRLLSDRFSAERPKGSFSTLEIQRTEQGDSAMYLCASSSGGGAYNEQFFGPGTRLTVL.

The genes are TRBV10-3 and TRBJ2-3; TRBD2 agrees at 7 bases. The CDR3 consists of 15 residues. V shed 0 bases, J shed 3 bases, and the junction held 3 bases outside the gene matches. Germline V CDR1 and CDR2: ENHRY, SYGVKD. The CDR3 DNA reads as TGTGCCATCAGTGAGTCCGGGGGAGGGACAGATACGCAGTATTTT. Translating it yields CAISESGGGTDTQYF.

This clone has more than one count but fewer than ten. This sequence joins TRBV18 and TRBJ2-3, with D possibly TRBD1 on 7 matching bases. V was clipped by 3 bases and J by 0 bases, with 10 bases between them. The CDR3 contains 15 residues. Germline CDR1 KGHSH, CDR2 LQKENI. The CDR3 loop reads CASSPEGASTDTQYF. In DNA, the CDR3 is TGTGCCAGCTCACCGGAGGGGGCTAGCACAGATACGCAGTATTTT.

The rearrangement uses TRBV11-3 and TRBJ2-7, with 8 positions matching TRBD1. CDR3 size: 15 residues. With V trimmed by 5 bases and J by 3 bases, 9 bases remained unmatched. The V gene's germline CDR1 is SGHNT and CDR2 YENEEA. CDR3 amino acids: CASSLGAGQGYEQYF. In DNA, the CDR3 is TGTGCCAGCAGCCTTGGGGCCGGACAGGGCTACGAGCAGTACTTC.

This clone occurred once. The DNA is left out, because the CDR3 cannot be placed on it with certainty; the CDR3 is given as TCRdb lists it. The rearrangement uses TRBV2 and TRBJ1-2; no check of the table's D call, TRBD1, against the DNA was made. From germline, CDR1 is SNHLY and CDR2 FYNNEI. The length of the CDR3 is 15 amino acids, counting both ends. CDR3 sequence reads: CASILGQGANYGYTF.

The genes are TRBV28 and TRBJ2-5, with 8 positions matching TRBD1. The CDR3 sequence is 13 residues long. The germline CDR1 and CDR2 sequences are MDHEN and SYDVKM. V gave up 6 bases and J gave up 3 bases; unmatched junction bases: 3. CDR3 sequence: CASSPDREETQYF. For the CDR3, the DNA is TGTGCCAGCAGCCCGGACAGGGAAGAGACCCAGTACTTC.

The chain combines TRBV30 with TRBJ1-5, with D possibly being TRBD1 (5 bases). This CDR3 is built from 15 residues. Germline V gene lookup returns CDR1 GTSNPN and CDR2 SVGIG (reference sequence). The V and J ends lost 5 bases and 5 bases respectively, with 19 bases between them. CDR3 amino acids: CAWSRPGGVDQPQHF. The CDR3 DNA follows: TGTGCCTGGTCTCGCCCGGGAGGGGTGGATCAGCCCCAGCATTTT.

This clone occurred once. J is TRBJ2-1 and V is TRBV4-1; 9 bases fit TRBD2. With 4 bases clipped from V and 8 bases from J, the junction kept 15 bases outside the gene matches. Germline CDR1 reads MGHRA; CDR2 reads YSYEKL. The CDR3 is 17 amino acids. This chain's CDR3 is CASSPRTGTSPPDEQFF. The CDR3 DNA reads TGCGCCAGCAGCCCGCGTACCGGGACTAGCCCTCCCGATGAGCAGTTCTTC.

The gene calls are TRBV5-1 and TRBJ2-3; 10 positions agree with TRBD2. The CDR3 totals 18 residues. V was clipped by 1 base and J by 0 bases; unmatched bases: 8. The germline V gene has CDR1 SGHRS and CDR2 YFSETQ. The CDR3 coding sequence is TGCGCCAGCAGCTTGCGCTCTAGCGGGGGCCTAAGCACAGATACGCAGTATTTT. Amino acid sequence: CASSLRSSGGLSTDTQYF.

This chain uses TRBV4-2 with TRBJ2-3; 8 nucleotides match TRBD2. Germline loops: CDR1 LGHNA, CDR2 YNFKEQ. CDR3 length: 18 amino acids. The junction had 8 bases not matched to a gene; V was cut back by 0 bases and J by 0 bases. CDR3 protein: CASSQDMSSGFSTDTQYF. For the CDR3, the DNA is TGTGCCAGCAGCCAAGATATGTCTAGCGGGTTTAGCACAGATACGCAGTATTTT.

The V gene is TRBV6-5, the J gene TRBJ2-7; tentatively, D is TRBD1 (6 bases). Trimming cost V 10 bases and J 8 bases, with 24 bases left between them. Germline CDR1 MNHEY, CDR2 SVGAGI. There are 14 residues in the CDR3. The CDR3 loop is CATRPAAGVVKQYF. In DNA, the CDR3 is TGTGCCACCCGGCCCGCGGCAGGGGTGGTAAAGCAGTACTTC.

The J gene is TRBJ2-1, the V gene TRBV6-1; TRBD2 aligns across 7 bases. V dropped 10 bases and J dropped 8; count of bases not matched to a gene: 11. This CDR3 is built from 13 residues. Germline assignment: CDR1 MNHNS and CDR2 SASEGT. In DNA, the CDR3 is TGTGCCACCCGGGACCGTGGGAGGGATGAGCAGTTCTTC. Its protein product is CATRDRGRDEQFF.

The chain recombines TRBV11-2 with TRBJ2-7; no firm D call. V lost 6 bases and J lost 3, with 18 bases in between. Germline CDR1 and CDR2: SGHAT and FQNNGV. The CDR3 length is 15 residues. The CDR3 region is CASRRGVGVDYEQYF. In DNA, the CDR3 is TGTGCCAGCAGGCGAGGAGTCGGAGTAGACTACGAGCAGTACTTC.

This chain joins TRBV18 and TRBJ2-5; possible D gene TRBD2, 7 bases. The germline V gene encodes CDR1 KGHSH and CDR2 LQKENI. V was clipped by 0 bases and J by 5 bases, with 16 bases between them. There are 16 residues in the CDR3. The CDR3 bases are TGTGCCAGCTCACCACCGGGGGCTAGCGGTTGGGAGACCCAGTACTTC. It yields the protein CASSPPGASGWETQYF.

The chain has TRBV7-6 and TRBJ2-3; a possible D gene is TRBD2 (5 bases). The CDR3 contains 16 residues. Germline V gene lookup returns CDR1 SGHVS and CDR2 FNYEAQ. V was pared by 0 bases and J by 6 bases, with 16 bases between. The CDR3 is CASSLAGRVRGDTQYF. CDR3 in DNA: TGTGCCAGCAGCTTAGCGGGTAGGGTTCGGGGTGATACGCAGTATTTT.

This clone was counted between two and nine times. The chain combines TRBV30 with TRBJ2-1; 8 bases are a match to TRBD1. This CDR3 is 16 amino acids long. Trimming took 3 bases from V and 6 from J; bases not matched to a gene: 13. The germline V gene encodes CDR1 GTSNPN and CDR2 SVGIG (reference sequence). The CDR3 DNA reads TGTGCCTGGAGGCCTCCGGACAGGGTGACGGGCAATGAGCAGTTCTTC. Protein sequence: CAWRPPDRVTGNEQFF.

The gene calls are TRBV6-1 and TRBJ2-2, with 9 bases matching TRBD1. J was trimmed by 2 bases and V by 2 bases; bases with no gene match: 6. The CDR3 consists of 17 residues. The V gene's germline CDR1 is MNHNS and CDR2 SASEGT. CDR3 amino acids: CASSESGTGINTGELFF. CDR3 DNA: TGTGCCAGCAGTGAAAGTGGGACAGGGATAAACACCGGGGAGCTGTTTTTT.

The J gene is TRBJ2-3, the V gene TRBV27; D ambiguous. The ends were cut back, 7 bases at V and 4 bases at J, with 12 bases in the middle. Germline CDR1 reads MNHEY; CDR2 reads SMNVEV (reference sequence). The CDR3 extends over 13 amino acids. CDR3 amino acids: CASTPTASDTQYF. The DNA for the CDR3 is TGTGCCAGCACCCCAACAGCATCAGATACGCAGTATTTT.

The rearrangement joins TRBV7-6 to TRBJ2-1, with 15 bases identical to TRBD2. The germline CDR1 and CDR2 sequences are SGHVS and FNYEAQ. The CDR3 is made up of 16 amino acids. The ends lost 5 bases at V and 7 bases at J; junction bases unmatched: 6. CDR3 DNA sequence: TGTGCCAGCAGCCCTCGGACTAGCGGGAGGGATAATGAGCAGTTCTTC. Translating it yields CASSPRTSGRDNEQFF.

With regard to this clone: The same CDR3 also results from other DNA sequences found in this sample. This chain uses TRBV19 with TRBJ2-7; 7 bases map to TRBD1. CDR3 size: 15 residues. Germline assignment: CDR1 LNHDA and CDR2 SQIVND (reference sequence). J gave up 4 bases and V 3 bases, and 9 bases lay outside the gene matches. CDR3 protein: CASSIFPGTDYEQYF. The CDR3 DNA sequence: TGTGCCAGTAGTATCTTCCCGGGGACAGATTACGAGCAGTACTTC. Supplemented by reference TRBV19 and TRBJ2-7, the full variable domain reads DGGITQSPKYLFRKEGQNVTLSCEQNLNHDAMYWYRQDPGQGLRLIYYSQIVNDFQKGDIAEGYSVSREKKESFPLTVTSAQKNPTAFYLCASSIFPGTDYEQYFGPGTRLTVT.

The V gene is TRBV27, the J gene TRBJ2-7; D is perhaps TRBD1 (5 bases). The CDR3 extends over 13 amino acids. CDR1 and CDR2 (germline): MNHEY, SMNVEV (reference sequence). Between the trimmed V and J ends, which lost 5 bases and 3 bases, there was a span of 11 bases. CDR3 region: CASSPGFGYEQYF. The DNA of the CDR3 is TGTGCCAGCAGTCCAGGGTTTGGCTACGAGCAGTACTTC.